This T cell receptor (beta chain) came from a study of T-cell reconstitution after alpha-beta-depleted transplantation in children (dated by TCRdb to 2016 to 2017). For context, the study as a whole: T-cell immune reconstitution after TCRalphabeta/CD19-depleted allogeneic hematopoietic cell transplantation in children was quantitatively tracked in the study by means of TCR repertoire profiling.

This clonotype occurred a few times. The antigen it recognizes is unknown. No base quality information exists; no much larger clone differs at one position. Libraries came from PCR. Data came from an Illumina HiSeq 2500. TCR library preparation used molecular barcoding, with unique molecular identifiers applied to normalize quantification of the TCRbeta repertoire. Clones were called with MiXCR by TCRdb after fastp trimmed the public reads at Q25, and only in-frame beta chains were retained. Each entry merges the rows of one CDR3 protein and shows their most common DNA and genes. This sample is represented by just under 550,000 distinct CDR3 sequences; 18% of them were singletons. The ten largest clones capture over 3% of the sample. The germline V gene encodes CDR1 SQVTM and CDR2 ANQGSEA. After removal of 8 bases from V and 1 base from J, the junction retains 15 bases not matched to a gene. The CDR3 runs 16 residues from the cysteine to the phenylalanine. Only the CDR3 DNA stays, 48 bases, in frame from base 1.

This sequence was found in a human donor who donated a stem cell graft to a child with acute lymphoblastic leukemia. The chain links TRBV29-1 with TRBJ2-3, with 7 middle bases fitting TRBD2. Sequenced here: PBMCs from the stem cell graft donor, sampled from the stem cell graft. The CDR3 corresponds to CSSSAGGLAGTDTQYF. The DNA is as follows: TGCAGCTCCTCCGCCGGCGGGCTAGCGGGCACAGATACGCAGTATTTT.